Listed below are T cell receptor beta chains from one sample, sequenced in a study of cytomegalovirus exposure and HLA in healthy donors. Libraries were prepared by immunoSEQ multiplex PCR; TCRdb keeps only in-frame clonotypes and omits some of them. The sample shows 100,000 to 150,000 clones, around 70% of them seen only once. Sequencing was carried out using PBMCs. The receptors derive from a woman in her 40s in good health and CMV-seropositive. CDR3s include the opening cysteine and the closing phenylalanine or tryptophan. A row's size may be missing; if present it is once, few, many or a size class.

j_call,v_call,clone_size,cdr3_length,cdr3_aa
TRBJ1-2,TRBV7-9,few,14,CASSSGTGMNGYTF
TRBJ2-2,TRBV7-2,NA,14,CASSSLNGAGELFF
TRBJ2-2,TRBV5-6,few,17,CASSFLSGSMDTGELFF
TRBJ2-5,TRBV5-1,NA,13,CASSLETQETQYF
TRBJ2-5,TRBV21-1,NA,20,CASSNGQGSFAESRQETQYF
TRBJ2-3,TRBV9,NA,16,CASSGTSGGRTDTQYF
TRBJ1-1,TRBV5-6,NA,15,CASSLGLGGNTEAFF
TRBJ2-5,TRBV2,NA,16,CASSEALGQGQETQYF
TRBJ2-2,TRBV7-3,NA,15,CASSLKGDYTGELFF
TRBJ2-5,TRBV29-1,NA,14,CSLAGGHPRETQYF
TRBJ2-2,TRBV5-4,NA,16,CASSFGRVENTGELFF
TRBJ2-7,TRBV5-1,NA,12,CASSDRPYEQYF
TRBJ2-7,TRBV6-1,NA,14,CASSRSGLAHEQYF
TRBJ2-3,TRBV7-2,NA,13,CASSNGGSDTQYF
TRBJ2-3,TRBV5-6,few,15,CASSLLSGSTDTQYF
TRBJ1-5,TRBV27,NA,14,CASRRGQLYQPQHF
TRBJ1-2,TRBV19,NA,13,CASSPATEYGYTF
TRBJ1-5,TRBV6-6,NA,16,CASSYSGTGPNQPQHF
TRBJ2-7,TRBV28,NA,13,CASSGQETYEQYF
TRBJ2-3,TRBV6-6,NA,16,CASRHHNMGGKDTQYF
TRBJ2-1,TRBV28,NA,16,CASSRGTSGSLNEQFF
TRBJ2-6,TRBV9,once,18,CASSEAGGGFSGANVLTF
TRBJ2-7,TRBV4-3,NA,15,CASSQDRREWDEQYF
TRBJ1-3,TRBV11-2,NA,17,CASSSPRKISSGNTIYF
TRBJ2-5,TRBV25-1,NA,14,CASGGLAGGETQYF
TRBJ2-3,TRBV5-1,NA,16,CASSYRQGQGTDTQYF
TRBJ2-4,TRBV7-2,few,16,CASSLDWTSATDIQYF
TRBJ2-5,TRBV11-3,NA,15,CASSYRDRGLETQYF
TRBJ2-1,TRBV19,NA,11,CASEQGIAQFF
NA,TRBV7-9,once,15,CASSPLTQAGYEQYF
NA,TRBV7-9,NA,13,CASSQTGGSEQYF
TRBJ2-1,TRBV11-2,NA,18,CASSRRLAGGLGFDEQFF
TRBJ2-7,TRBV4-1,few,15,CASSQGTGQAYEQYF
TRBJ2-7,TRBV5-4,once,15,CASSLPGQVPYEQYF
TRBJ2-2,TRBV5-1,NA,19,CASSSAHFSGGSNTGELFF
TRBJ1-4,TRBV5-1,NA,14,CASSSNLIGEKLFF
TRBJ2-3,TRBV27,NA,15,CASSLRGGRVDTQYF
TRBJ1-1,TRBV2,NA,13,CASSRDRGTEAFF
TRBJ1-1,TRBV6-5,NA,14,CASSGQGTNTEAFF
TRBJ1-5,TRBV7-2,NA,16,CASSLVGPNSNQPQHF
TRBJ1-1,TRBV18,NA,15,CASSPQRQGNTEAFF
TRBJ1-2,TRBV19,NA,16,CASSIGFRGRDYGYTF
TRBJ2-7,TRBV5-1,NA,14,CASSLTGPPYEQYF
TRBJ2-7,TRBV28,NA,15,CASSLGGVPQYEQYF